This TCR beta chain was obtained from a study of CD8 T cells in Susac syndrome. Study-level points and caveats: Susac-specific public clones in total CD8+ repertoires numbered some 17; in CD8+ TEMRA repertoires, they numbered about 5.

TEMRA cells were FACS-enriched and CD8+ and CD4+ T cells negatively isolated. Germline CDR1 SQVTM, CDR2 ANQGSEA. After removal of 7 bases from V and 5 bases from J, the junction contained 8 bases not matched to a gene. CDR3 length equals 13 residues. In regard to this clonotype: The target antigen is unknown.

RNA, at roughly 0.45 to 1 ug, was reverse transcribed with random hexamers. TCRdb re-called the immunoSEQ multiplex PCR reads with MiXCR, one entry per CDR3 protein. The sample includes fewer than 90,000 distinct CDR3 sequences, around 94% of them seen just once. This receptor was identified in a human donor with Susac syndrome. This chain links TRBV29-1 with TRBJ2-1; 7 bases match TRBD1. Material: CD8+ T cells from PBMCs. The CDR3 protein is CSALTGKNNEQFF. In DNA, the CDR3 is TGCAGCGCTTTGACAGGGAAGAACAATGAGCAGTTCTTC.